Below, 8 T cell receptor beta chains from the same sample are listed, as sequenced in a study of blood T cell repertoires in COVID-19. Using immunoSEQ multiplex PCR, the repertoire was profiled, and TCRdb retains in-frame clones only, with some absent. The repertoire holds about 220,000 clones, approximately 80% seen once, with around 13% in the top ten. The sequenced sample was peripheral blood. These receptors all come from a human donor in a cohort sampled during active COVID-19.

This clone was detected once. The CDR3 reads CASSPPGVAGELFF. CDR3 DNA: TGTGCCAGCTCACCACCCGGGGTGGCCGGGGAGCTGTTTTTT. This chain uses TRBV18 with TRBJ2-2; possible D gene TRBD2, 5 bases. Trimming pared 0 bases from V and 6 bases from J, leaving 8 bases between. The germline CDR1 and CDR2 sequences are KGHSH and LQKENI. The CDR3 is made up of 14 amino acids.

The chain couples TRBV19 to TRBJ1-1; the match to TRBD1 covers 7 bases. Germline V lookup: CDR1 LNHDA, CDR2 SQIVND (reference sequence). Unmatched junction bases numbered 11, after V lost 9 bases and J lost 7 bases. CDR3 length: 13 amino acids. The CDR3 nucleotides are TGTGCCAGCGCCGGGACAGACTTCCGTGAAGCTTTCTTT. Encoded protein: CASAGTDFREAFF.

The CDR3 DNA is TGTGCCAGCAGTGAAGTGACTAGCGGGGGTAACAATGAGCAGTTCTTC. Translated: CASSEVTSGGNNEQFF. The V and J genes are TRBV2 and TRBJ2-1; 12 bases agree with TRBD2. With V trimmed by 1 base and J by 5 bases, 3 bases remained unmatched. Looked up from germline, CDR1 is SNHLY and CDR2 is FYNNEI. CDR3 length: 16 residues.

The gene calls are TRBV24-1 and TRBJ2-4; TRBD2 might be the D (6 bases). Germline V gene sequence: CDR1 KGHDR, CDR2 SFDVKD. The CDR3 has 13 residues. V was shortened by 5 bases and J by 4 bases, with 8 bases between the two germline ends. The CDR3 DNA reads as TGTGCCACCAGTGGGGCGGGGAAAAACATTCAGTACTTC. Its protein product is CATSGAGKNIQYF.

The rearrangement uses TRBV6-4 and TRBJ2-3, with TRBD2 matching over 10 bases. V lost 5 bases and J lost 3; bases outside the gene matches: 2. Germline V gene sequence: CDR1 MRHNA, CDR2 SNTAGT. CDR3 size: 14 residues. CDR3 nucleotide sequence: TGTGCCAGCAGTAGCGGGGGGGCGACAGATACGCAGTATTTT. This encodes CASSSGGATDTQYF.

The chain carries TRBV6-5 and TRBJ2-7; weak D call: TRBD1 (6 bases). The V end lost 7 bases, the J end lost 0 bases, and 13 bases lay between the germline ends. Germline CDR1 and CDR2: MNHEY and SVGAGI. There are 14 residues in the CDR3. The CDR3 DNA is TGTGCCAGCACATACGGGACAAACTCCTACGAGCAGTACTTC. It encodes CASTYGTNSYEQYF.

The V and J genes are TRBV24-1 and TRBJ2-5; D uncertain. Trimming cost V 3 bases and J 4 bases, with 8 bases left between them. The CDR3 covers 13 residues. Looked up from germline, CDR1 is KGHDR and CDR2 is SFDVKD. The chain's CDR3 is CATSDTARETQYF. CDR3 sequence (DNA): TGTGCCACCAGTGATACCGCGAGAGAGACCCAGTACTTC.

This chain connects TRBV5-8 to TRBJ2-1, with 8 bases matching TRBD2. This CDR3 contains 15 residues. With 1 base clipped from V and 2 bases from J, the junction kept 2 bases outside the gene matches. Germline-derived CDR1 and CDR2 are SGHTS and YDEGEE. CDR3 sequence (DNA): TGTGCCAGCAGCTTGATGGGACTAGCCTACAATGAGCAGTTCTTC. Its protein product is CASSLMGLAYNEQFF.